This is a list of T cell receptor beta chains from one sample in a study of CD8 T cells in Susac syndrome. MiXCR, run by TCRdb on the immunoSEQ multiplex PCR reads, gives a single entry per CDR3 protein. The table records around 190,000 distinct CDR3 sequences, approximately 95% of them present only once. Material for sequencing was CD4+ T cells from PBMCs. The receptors derive from a human donor in good health. Both conserved end residues are part of each CDR3. A D gene is named only where the DNA matches it firmly. Some rows have no size entry. The others give once, few or many, or a class for an expanded clone.

d_call clone_size j_call v_call cdr3_nt cdr3_aa
. . TRBJ1-1 TRBV7-2 TGTGCCAGCAGCTTAAGGGCAGGTACTGAAGCTTTCTTT CASSLRAGTEAFF
. . TRBJ1-1 TRBV3-1 TGTGCCAGCAGCCAGGCCGTCCCAACGGGTGAAGCTTTCTTT CASSQAVPTGEAFF
. . TRBJ1-2 TRBV4-3 TGCGCCAGCAGCCGATCGGTGACGGCTCTCGAAAGCTACACCTTC CASSRSVTALESYTF
. . TRBJ2-2 TRBV15 TGTGCCACCAGCAGAGGACAGACAGCGAACACCGGGGAGCTGTTTTTT CATSRGQTANTGELFF
TRBD1 . TRBJ2-7 TRBV30 TGTGCCTGGGAGCCTGGGTGGACAGGGAACTACGAGCAGTACTTC CAWEPGWTGNYEQYF
. . TRBJ1-3 TRBV29-1 TGCAGCGTGAACCTCCGCTCTGGAAACACCATATATTTT CSVNLRSGNTIYF
. . TRBJ2-1 TRBV6-2/TRBV6-3 TGTGCCAGCAGTTACAGGAGGAACAATGAGCAGTTCTTC CASSYRRNNEQFF
. . TRBJ2-7 TRBV20-1 TGCAGTGCTAGAGATCGAGGACTAACCTACGAGCAGTACTTC CSARDRGLTYEQYF
TRBD1 . TRBJ1-2 TRBV12-5 TGTGCTAGTGGCACCGGGACAGCCCCTACTAGTTCTAACTATGGCTACACCTTC CASGTGTAPTSSNYGYTF
TRBD1 . TRBJ2-4 TRBV23-1 TGCGCCCGCCGCGAGGGACAGCTAATAGCCAAAAACATTCAGTACTTC CARREGQLIAKNIQYF
. . TRBJ1-1 TRBV29-1 TGCAGCGTTGATAAGGGCCGCGCTTTCTTT CSVDKGRAFF
TRBD1 . TRBJ2-5 TRBV28 TGTGCCAGCAGCGATGGACAGGACGACCAAGAGACCCAGTACTTC CASSDGQDDQETQYF
TRBD1 . TRBJ2-3 TRBV5-1 TGCGCCAGCAGCGTACAGGGGGCGTTTTCAGATACGCAGTATTTT CASSVQGAFSDTQYF
. . TRBJ2-2 TRBV5-1 TGCGCCAGCAGCCCACAGGGATTCACCGGGGAGCTGTTTTTT CASSPQGFTGELFF
TRBD1 once TRBJ1-1 TRBV9 TGTGCCAGCAGCGTAGAGGACAGGGATGTCACTGAAGCTTTCTTT CASSVEDRDVTEAFF
TRBD2 . TRBJ2-1 TRBV9 TGTGCCAGCAGCGTAGGCCCCAGCGGGGGGGTTAATGAGCAGTTCTTC CASSVGPSGGVNEQFF
. . TRBJ2-4 TRBV20-1 TGCAGTGCTAGAGGACCCCTACAGGAATCAAACATTCAGTACTTC CSARGPLQESNIQYF
. . TRBJ2-6 TRBV27 TGTGCCAGCAGTTTTCTCCGTGGATCTGGGGCCAACGTCCTGACTTTC CASSFLRGSGANVLTF
. . TRBJ2-3 TRBV10-3 TGTGCCATCAGCGAAGGGCACTCTAGCACAGATACGCAGTATTTT CAISEGHSSTDTQYF
TRBD1 . TRBJ2-1 TRBV6-1 TGTGCCAGCAGTGAAGAGGGACAGCAGTACAATGAGCAGTTCTTC CASSEEGQQYNEQFF
. . TRBJ2-2 TRBV7-8 TGTGCCAGCAGCCTAGTGGACAGACCGAACACCGGGGAGCTGTTTTTT CASSLVDRPNTGELFF
. . TRBJ1-4 TRBV6-5 TGTGCCAGCAGTATTGGTGGAGAAAAACTGTTTTTT CASSIGGEKLFF
TRBD1 . TRBJ1-1 TRBV27 TGTGCCAGCAGTCGCGAGGGACAGGGCGACACTGAAGCTTTCTTT CASSREGQGDTEAFF
TRBD1 . TRBJ2-7 TRBV18 TGTGCCAGCTCACCAGTAGGGACAGCCAGCCACGAGCAGTACTTC CASSPVGTASHEQYF
. once TRBJ1-5 TRBV16 TGTGCCAGCAGCCAAAAGGGGGATGGGAGACAGCCCCAGCATTTT CASSQKGDGRQPQHF
TRBD2 . TRBJ2-3 TRBV5-1 TGCGCCAGCAGCTTGGTCGTAGCGGGGGGCGGAAATACGCAGTATTTT CASSLVVAGGGNTQYF